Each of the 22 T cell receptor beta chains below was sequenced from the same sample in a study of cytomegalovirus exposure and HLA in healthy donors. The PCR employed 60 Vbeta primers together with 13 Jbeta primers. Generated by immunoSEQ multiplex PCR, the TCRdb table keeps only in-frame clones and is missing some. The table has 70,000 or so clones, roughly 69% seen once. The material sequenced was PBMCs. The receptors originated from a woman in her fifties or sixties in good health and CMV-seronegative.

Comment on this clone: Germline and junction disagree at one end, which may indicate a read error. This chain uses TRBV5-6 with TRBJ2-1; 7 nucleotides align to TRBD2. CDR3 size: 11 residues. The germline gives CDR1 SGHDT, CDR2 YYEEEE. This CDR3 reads CVSSLDGRRFF. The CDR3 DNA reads TGTGTCAGCAGCTTGGACGGGAGGCGGTTCTTC.

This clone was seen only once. The CDR3 nucleotides read TGTGCCTGGAGTGTATTGACTACGAATGAAAAACTGTTTTTT. Its protein is CAWSVLTTNEKLFF. The gene calls are TRBV30 and TRBJ1-4; D is ambiguous. Germline V CDR1 and CDR2: GTSNPN, SVGIG (reference sequence). The V gene lost 0 bases and the J gene lost 5 bases, with 10 bases spanning the gap. The CDR3 is 14 amino acids.

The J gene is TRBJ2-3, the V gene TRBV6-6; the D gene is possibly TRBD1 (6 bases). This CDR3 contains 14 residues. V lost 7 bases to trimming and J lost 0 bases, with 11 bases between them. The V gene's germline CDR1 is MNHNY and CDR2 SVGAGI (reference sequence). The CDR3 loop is CASKAGQSTDTQYF. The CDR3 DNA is TGTGCCAGCAAAGCCGGACAGAGCACAGATACGCAGTATTTT.

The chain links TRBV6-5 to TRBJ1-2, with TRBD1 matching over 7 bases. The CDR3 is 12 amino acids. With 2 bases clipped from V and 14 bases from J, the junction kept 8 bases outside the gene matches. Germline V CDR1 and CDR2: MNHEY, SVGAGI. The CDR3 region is CASSYPGQLITF. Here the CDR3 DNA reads TGTGCCAGCAGTTACCCGGGACAGCTAATAACCTTC.

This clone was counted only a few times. The chain's CDR3 is CASSLVNSMNTEAFF. The CDR3 DNA follows: TGCGCCAGCAGCTTGGTGAACAGCATGAACACTGAAGCTTTCTTT. The chain recombines TRBV5-1 with TRBJ1-1, with D unclear. Germline V gives CDR1 SGHRS, CDR2 YFSETQ. V gave up 0 bases and J gave up 0 bases, with 9 bases separating them. The CDR3 runs 15 residues.

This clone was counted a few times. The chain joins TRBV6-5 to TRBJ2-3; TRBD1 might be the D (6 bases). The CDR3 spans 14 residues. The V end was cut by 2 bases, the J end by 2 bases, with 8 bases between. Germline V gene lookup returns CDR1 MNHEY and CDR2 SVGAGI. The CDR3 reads CASSYRDNTDTQYF. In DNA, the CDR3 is TGTGCCAGCAGTTACAGGGACAACACAGATACGCAGTATTTT.

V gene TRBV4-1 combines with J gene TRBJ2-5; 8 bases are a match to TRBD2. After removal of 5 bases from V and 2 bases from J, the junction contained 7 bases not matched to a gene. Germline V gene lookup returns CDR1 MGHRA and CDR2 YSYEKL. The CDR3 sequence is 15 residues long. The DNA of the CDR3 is TGCGCCAGCAGCTACGGCGCGGGGGGACAAGAGACCCAGTACTTC. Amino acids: CASSYGAGGQETQYF.

DNA for the CDR3: TGTGCCAGCAGTTACCGAGCCGAGCAGTACTTC. Translation gives CASSYRAEQYF. The chain combines TRBV6-5 with TRBJ2-7; D remains unclear. This CDR3 has 11 residues. Between the trimmed V and J ends, which lost 2 bases and 6 bases, there was a span of 5 bases. The germline gives CDR1 MNHEY, CDR2 SVGAGI.

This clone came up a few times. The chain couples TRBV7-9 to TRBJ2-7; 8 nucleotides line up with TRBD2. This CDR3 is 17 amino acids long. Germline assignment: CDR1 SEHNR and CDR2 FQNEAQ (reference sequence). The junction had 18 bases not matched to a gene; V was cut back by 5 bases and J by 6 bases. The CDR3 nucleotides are TGTGCCAGCAGCCCCCAAAAATGGGCTAGCGGGTCTATCGAGCAGTACTTC. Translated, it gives CASSPQKWASGSIEQYF. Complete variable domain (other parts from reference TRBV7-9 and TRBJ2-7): DTGVSQNPRHKITKRGQNVTFRCDPISEHNRLYWYRQTLGQGPEFLTYFQNEAQLEKSRLLSDRFSAERPKGSFSTLEIQRTEQGDSAMYLCASSPQKWASGSIEQYFGPGTRLTVT.

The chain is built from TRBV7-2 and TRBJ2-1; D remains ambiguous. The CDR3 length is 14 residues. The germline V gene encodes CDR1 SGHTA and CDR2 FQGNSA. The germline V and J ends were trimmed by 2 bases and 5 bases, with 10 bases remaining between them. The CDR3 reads CASSLPPYDNEQFF. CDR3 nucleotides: TGTGCCAGCAGCTTACCCCCCTATGACAATGAGCAGTTCTTC.

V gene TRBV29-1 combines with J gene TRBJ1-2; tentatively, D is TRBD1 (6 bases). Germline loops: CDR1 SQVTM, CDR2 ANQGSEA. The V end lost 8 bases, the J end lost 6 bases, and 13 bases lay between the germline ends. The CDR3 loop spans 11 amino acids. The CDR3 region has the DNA TGCAGCTCACGCGAGGGGGATGGCTACACCTTC. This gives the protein CSSREGDGYTF.

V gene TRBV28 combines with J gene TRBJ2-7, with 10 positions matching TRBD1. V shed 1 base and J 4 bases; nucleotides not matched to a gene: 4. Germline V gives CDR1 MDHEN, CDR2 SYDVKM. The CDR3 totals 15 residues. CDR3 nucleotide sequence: TGTGCCAGCAGTTTATTCGGGACAGGGGTTTACGAGCAGTACTTC. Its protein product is CASSLFGTGVYEQYF.

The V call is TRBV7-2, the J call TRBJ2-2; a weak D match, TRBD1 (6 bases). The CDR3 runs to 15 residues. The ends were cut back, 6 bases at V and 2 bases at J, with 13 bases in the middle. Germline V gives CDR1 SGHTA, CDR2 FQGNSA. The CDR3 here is CASSSGTHNTGELFF. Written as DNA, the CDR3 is TGTGCCAGCAGTTCCGGGACACACAACACCGGGGAGCTGTTTTTT. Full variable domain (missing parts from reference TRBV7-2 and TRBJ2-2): GAGVSQSPSNKVTEKGKDVELRCDPISGHTALYWYRQSLGQGLEFLIYFQGNSAPDKSGLPSDRFSAERTGGSVSTLTIQRTQQEDSAVYLCASSSGTHNTGELFFGEGSRLTVL.

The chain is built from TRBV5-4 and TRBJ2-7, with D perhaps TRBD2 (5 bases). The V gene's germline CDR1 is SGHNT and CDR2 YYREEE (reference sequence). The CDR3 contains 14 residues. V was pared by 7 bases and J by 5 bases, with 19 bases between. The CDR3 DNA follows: TGTGCCAGCGGCCAGGACGGGATTACGGACGAGCAGTACTTC. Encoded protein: CASGQDGITDEQYF. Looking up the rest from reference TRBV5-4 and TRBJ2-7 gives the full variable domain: ETGVTQSPTHLIKTRGQQVTLRCSSQSGHNTVSWYQQALGQGPQFIFQYYREEENGRGNFPPRFSGLQFPNYSSELNVNALELDDSALYLCASGQDGITDEQYFGPGTRLTVT.

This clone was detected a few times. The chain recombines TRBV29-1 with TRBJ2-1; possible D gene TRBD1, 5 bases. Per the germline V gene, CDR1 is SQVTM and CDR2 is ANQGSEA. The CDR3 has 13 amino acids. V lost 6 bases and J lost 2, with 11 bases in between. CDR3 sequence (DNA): TGCAGCGTGGCGACAGAGACCTACAATGAGCAGTTCTTC. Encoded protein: CSVATETYNEQFF.

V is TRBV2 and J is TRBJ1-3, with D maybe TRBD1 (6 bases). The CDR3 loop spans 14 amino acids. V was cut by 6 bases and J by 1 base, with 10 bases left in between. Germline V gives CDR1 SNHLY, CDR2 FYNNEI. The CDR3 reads CASSQTGSGNTIYF. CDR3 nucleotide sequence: TGTGCCAGCAGCCAAACAGGGTCTGGAAACACCATATATTTT. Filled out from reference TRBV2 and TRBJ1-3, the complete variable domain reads EPEVTQTPSHQVTQMGQEVILRCVPISNHLYFYWYRQILGQKVEFLVSFYNNEISEKSEIFDDQFSVERPDGSNFTLKIRSTKLEDSAMYFCASSQTGSGNTIYFGEGSWLTVV.

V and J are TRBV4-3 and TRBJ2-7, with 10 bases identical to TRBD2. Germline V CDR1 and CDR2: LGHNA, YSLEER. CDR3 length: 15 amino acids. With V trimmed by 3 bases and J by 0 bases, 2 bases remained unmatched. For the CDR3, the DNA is TGCGCCAGCAGCCATGGACTAGCGGTCTCCTACGAGCAGTACTTC. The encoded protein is CASSHGLAVSYEQYF.

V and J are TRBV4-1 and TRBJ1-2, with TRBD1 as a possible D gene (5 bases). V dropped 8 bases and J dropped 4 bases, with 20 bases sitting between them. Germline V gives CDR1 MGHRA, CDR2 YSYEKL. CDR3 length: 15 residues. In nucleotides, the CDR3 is TGCGCCAGCCGAGACAGTGGGGCGGCTGGCTATGGCTACACCTTC. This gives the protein CASRDSGAAGYGYTF.

Written as DNA, the CDR3 is TGCGCCAGCAGCTTGTTCGCGCTAGAGGCCTACAATGAGCAGTTCTTC. This sequence encodes CASSLFALEAYNEQFF. The rearrangement links TRBV5-1 to TRBJ2-1, with D unclear. CDR1 SGHRS and CDR2 YFSETQ come from the germline V gene. The CDR3 has 16 residues. V dropped 1 base and J dropped 2 bases, with 13 bases sitting between them.

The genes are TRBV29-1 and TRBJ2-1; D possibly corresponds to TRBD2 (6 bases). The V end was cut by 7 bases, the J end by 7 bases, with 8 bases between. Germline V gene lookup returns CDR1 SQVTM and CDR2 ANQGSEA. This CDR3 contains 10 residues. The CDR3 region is CSGRGNEQFF. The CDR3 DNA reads TGCAGCGGGAGGGGTAATGAGCAGTTCTTC.

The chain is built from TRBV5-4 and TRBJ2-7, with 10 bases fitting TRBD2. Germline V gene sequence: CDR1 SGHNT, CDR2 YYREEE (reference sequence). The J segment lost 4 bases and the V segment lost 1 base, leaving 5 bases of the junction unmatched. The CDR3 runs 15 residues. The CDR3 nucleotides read TGTGCCAGCAGCTTGTCTAGCGGGAGTCTTTACGAGCAGTACTTC. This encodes CASSLSSGSLYEQYF.

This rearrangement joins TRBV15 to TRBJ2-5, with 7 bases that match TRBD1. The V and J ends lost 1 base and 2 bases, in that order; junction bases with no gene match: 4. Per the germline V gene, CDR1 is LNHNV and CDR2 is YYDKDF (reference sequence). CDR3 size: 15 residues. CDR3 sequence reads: CATSRGQGEQETQYF. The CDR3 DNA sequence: TGTGCCACCAGCAGAGGCCAGGGGGAGCAAGAGACCCAGTACTTC.